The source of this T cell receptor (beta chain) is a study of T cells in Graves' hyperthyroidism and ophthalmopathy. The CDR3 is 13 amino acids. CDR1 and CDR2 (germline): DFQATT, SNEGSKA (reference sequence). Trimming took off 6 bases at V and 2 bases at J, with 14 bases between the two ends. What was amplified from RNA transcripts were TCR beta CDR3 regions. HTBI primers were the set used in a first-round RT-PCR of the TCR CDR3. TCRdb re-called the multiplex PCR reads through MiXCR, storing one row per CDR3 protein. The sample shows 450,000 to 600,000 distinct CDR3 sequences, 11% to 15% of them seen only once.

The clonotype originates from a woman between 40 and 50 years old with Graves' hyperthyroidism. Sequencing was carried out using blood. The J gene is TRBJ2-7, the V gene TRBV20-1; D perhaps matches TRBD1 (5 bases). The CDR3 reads CSANRPGTYEQYF. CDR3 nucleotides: TGCAGTGCCAACCGCCCAGGGACCTACGAGCAGTACTTC.